This is a list of T cell receptor beta chains from one sample in a study of cytomegalovirus exposure and HLA in healthy donors. The repertoire was sequenced with immunoSEQ multiplex PCR; TCRdb's copy has only in-frame clones and lacks some. Altogether about 98,000 clones are present, approximately 78% being singletons, with the ten largest covering approximately 1.5%. Sample: PBMCs. The source of these receptors is a middle-aged man in good health and CMV-seronegative. Both conserved end residues are part of each CDR3. A D gene is named only where the DNA matches it firmly. Clone size is given for some rows only: seen once, a few or many times, or a class if the clone is expanded.

j_call clone_size v_call d_call cdr3_aa cdr3_nt
TRBJ2-7 NA TRBV18 NA CASSPLPTAAYEQYF TGTGCCAGCTCACCACTCCCCACAGCCGCCTACGAGCAGTACTTC
TRBJ2-5 NA TRBV9 TRBD2 CASSARRSSGDQETQYF TGTGCCAGCAGCGCAAGGAGGTCTAGCGGAGATCAAGAGACCCAGTACTTC
TRBJ2-7 NA TRBV10-2 NA CASSEVYEQYF TGCGCCAGCAGTGAGGTATACGAGCAGTACTTC
TRBJ2-7 NA TRBV6-6 NA CASSTTAYEQYF TGTGCCAGCAGCACCACTGCCTACGAGCAGTACTTC
TRBJ1-5 once TRBV7-2 NA CASSPSGDAYQPQHF TGTGCCAGCAGCCCCTCGGGGGATGCTTATCAGCCCCAGCATTTT
TRBJ1-5 NA TRBV20-1 NA CSAGRNQPQHF TGCAGTGCTGGGCGAAATCAGCCCCAGCATTTT
TRBJ2-7 NA TRBV6-1 TRBD2 CASRGTSGSSYEQYF TGTGCCAGCAGGGGGACTAGCGGGAGCTCCTACGAGCAGTACTTC
TRBJ1-6 few TRBV18 NA CASSPSVASNSPLHF TGTGCCAGCTCACCTTCGGTCGCTTCGAATTCACCCCTCCACTTT
TRBJ1-5 NA TRBV15 NA CATSRETQGIQPQHF TGTGCCACCAGCAGAGAAACCCAGGGTATTCAGCCCCAGCATTTT
TRBJ2-1 NA TRBV19 TRBD2 CASSGGANEQFF TGTGCCAGTAGCGGGGGGGCGAATGAGCAGTTCTTC
TRBJ1-6 NA TRBV10-2 TRBD1 CASSGTGTNSPLHF TGCGCCAGCAGTGGGACAGGGACAAATTCACCCCTCCACTTT
TRBJ1-2 NA TRBV19 NA CASSQTPWGYTF TGTGCCAGTAGTCAGACACCGTGGGGCTACACCTTC
TRBJ1-2 NA TRBV7-9 TRBD1 CSSSLSQGAADDYGYTF TGTTCCAGCAGCTTATCCCAGGGGGCGGCCGACGACTATGGCTACACCTTC
TRBJ2-2 few TRBV9 TRBD2 CASSVERRGGRSGELFF TGTGCCAGCAGCGTAGAACGGCGGGGGGGAAGATCCGGGGAGCTGTTTTTT
TRBJ1-2 NA TRBV19 NA CASSTQLGGNGLDGYTF TGTGCCAGTAGTACTCAACTGGGGGGGAATGGATTGGATGGCTACACCTTC
TRBJ1-4 NA TRBV5-1 TRBD1 CASSLSGVEGAVFWEKLFF TGCGCCAGCAGCTTGAGTGGTGTTGAGGGGGCAGTCTTCTGGGAAAAACTGTTTTTT
TRBJ2-7 few TRBV2 TRBD1 CASSIPTGGYEQYF TGTGCCAGCAGCATCCCGACAGGGGGATACGAGCAGTACTTC
TRBJ1-4 once TRBV6-1 NA CASRPPSSGGEKLFF TGTGCCAGCAGGCCTCCTTCATCCGGCGGCGAAAAACTGTTTTTT
TRBJ1-6 NA TRBV7-2 NA CASSSQGSYNSPLHF TGTGCCAGCAGCTCTCAGGGGTCCTATAATTCACCCCTCCACTTT
TRBJ2-7 NA TRBV10-3 NA CAISESREREQYF TGTGCCATCAGTGAGTCGAGGGAGAGAGAGCAGTACTTC
TRBJ1-5 NA TRBV7-2 NA CASSRDWRVNQPQHF TGTGCCAGCAGCCGGGACTGGAGGGTCAATCAGCCCCAGCATTTT
TRBJ2-7 NA TRBV28 NA CASSPSGMSSYEQYF TGTGCCAGCAGTCCATCAGGGATGAGCTCCTACGAGCAGTACTTC
TRBJ2-7 NA TRBV10-3 TRBD2 CAIRMSGGTYEQYF TGTGCCATCAGGATGTCGGGGGGGACTTACGAGCAGTACTTC
TRBJ1-1 NA TRBV6-6 NA CASSRTDSVNTEAFF TGTGCCAGCAGCCGGACGGACAGTGTGAACACTGAAGCTTTCTTT
TRBJ2-1 NA TRBV29-1 TRBD1 CSVEDPGQGRKSSYNEQFF TGCAGCGTTGAAGATCCGGGACAGGGTAGGAAAAGCTCCTACAATGAGCAGTTCTTC
TRBJ1-2 NA TRBV19 NA CASSIDPQNYGYTF TGTGCCAGTAGTATAGACCCCCAGAATTATGGCTACACCTTC
TRBJ1-2 NA TRBV9 NA CASSVDGKYGYTF TGTGCCAGCAGCGTGGACGGGAAGTATGGCTACACCTTC
TRBJ2-1 NA TRBV5-4 NA CASSADGNRVNEQFF TGTGCCAGCAGCGCAGACGGGAACCGTGTGAATGAGCAGTTCTTC
TRBJ2-7 once TRBV6-5 TRBD1 CASSRTGTGVEQYF TGTGCCAGCAGCAGGACCGGGACAGGGGTCGAGCAGTACTTC
TRBJ2-7 NA TRBV9 TRBD2 CASSVGGGPPSYEQYF TGTGCCAGCAGCGTAGGCGGGGGGCCACCCTCCTACGAGCAGTACTTC
TRBJ2-2 NA TRBV4-3 NA CASSQEPTSPGELFF TGCGCCAGCAGCCAAGAACCGACTAGTCCCGGGGAGCTGTTTTTT
TRBJ1-2 NA TRBV6-1 NA CASVGGGAFYGYTF TGTGCCAGCGTGGGGGGGGGCGCCTTCTATGGCTACACCTTC
TRBJ2-7 NA TRBV7-2 NA CASSPRLKSYEQYF TGTGCCAGCAGCCCTAGACTCAAATCCTACGAGCAGTACTTC
TRBJ2-2 once TRBV28 NA CASSPSGADTGELFF TGTGCCAGCAGTCCGTCGGGAGCCGACACCGGGGAGCTGTTTTTT
TRBJ1-1 few TRBV7-9 NA CSSSLATQGSTEAFF TGTTCCAGCAGCTTAGCCACTCAGGGGAGCACTGAAGCTTTCTTT
TRBJ2-5 NA TRBV7-6 NA CASSLLRVRETQYF TGTGCCAGCAGCTTATTGCGAGTTCGGGAGACCCAGTACTTC
TRBJ2-3 NA TRBV2 TRBD1 CASSDTLRTGRDTQYF TGTGCCAGCAGTGACACTCTGAGGACAGGGAGAGATACGCAGTATTTT
TRBJ2-7 NA TRBV4-2 NA CASSQDSGCEQYF TGTGCCAGCAGCCAAGATTCAGGGTGTGAGCAGTACTTC
TRBJ2-7 NA TRBV2 TRBD1 CASRGTGEYEQYF TGTGCCAGCAGAGGGACAGGGGAATACGAGCAGTACTTC
TRBJ2-2 NA TRBV6-1 NA CASSVNRNTGELFF TGTGCCAGCAGTGTGAATAGGAACACCGGGGAGCTGTTTTTT
TRBJ2-2 NA TRBV29-1 NA CSVQTVVDTGELFF TGCAGCGTTCAGACAGTCGTGGACACCGGGGAGCTGTTTTTT
TRBJ1-1 NA TRBV2 NA CASTSATANTEAFF TGTGCCAGCACCTCGGCGACAGCGAACACTGAAGCTTTCTTT
TRBJ2-5 NA TRBV5-6 TRBD1 CASTRQGSQETQYF TGTGCCAGCACAAGACAGGGAAGCCAGGAGACCCAGTACTTC
TRBJ1-2 NA TRBV14 NA CASSQGLGGYTF TGTGCCAGCAGCCAGGGGCTAGGTGGCTACACCTTC
TRBJ1-1 NA TRBV11-1 NA CASSLVQGLTEAFF TGTGCCAGCAGCTTAGTCCAGGGCCTCACTGAAGCTTTCTTT
TRBJ1-5 NA TRBV28 TRBD1 CASSFSGTGVSQPQHF TGTGCCAGCAGTTTTTCCGGGACAGGGGTAAGTCAGCCCCAGCATTTT
TRBJ1-2 once TRBV10-3 TRBD1 CAISRDRERDGYTF TGTGCCATCAGCCGGGACAGGGAGAGGGATGGCTACACCTTC
TRBJ2-1 NA TRBV6-5 TRBD1 CASSPRRTGQEQFF TGTGCCAGCAGTCCGAGGAGGACAGGCCAGGAGCAGTTCTTC
TRBJ1-2 NA TRBV19 TRBD1 CASSTGTALAIYGYTF TGTGCCAGTAGTACCGGGACAGCCCTAGCAATCTATGGCTACACCTTC
TRBJ1-1 NA TRBV9 NA CASSESVNTEAFF TGTGCCAGCAGCGAGAGCGTGAACACTGAAGCTTTCTTT
TRBJ2-1 NA TRBV20-1 NA CSGRGNEQFF TGCAGTGGGCGGGGCAATGAGCAGTTCTTC
TRBJ1-2 NA TRBV29-1 NA CSVGQGSDHYGYTF TGCAGCGTTGGCCAGGGGTCAGACCACTATGGCTACACCTTC
TRBJ1-1 NA TRBV5-4 NA CASSLRGPLNTEAFF TGTGCCAGCAGCTTGAGGGGCCCCCTGAACACTGAAGCTTTCTTT
TRBJ2-1 NA TRBV25-1 NA CASSPGKGYNEQFF TGTGCCAGTAGCCCAGGGAAGGGCTACAATGAGCAGTTCTTC
TRBJ2-7 few TRBV5-4 TRBD1 CASSSGQPYEQYF TGTGCCAGCAGCTCGGGACAGCCCTACGAGCAGTACTTC
TRBJ2-3 NA TRBV7-9 NA CASSYLGDTQYF TGTGCCAGCAGCTATCTAGGAGATACGCAGTATTTT
TRBJ1-1 once TRBV7-9 NA CASSPPAGLNTEAFF TGTGCCAGCAGCCCCCCCGCGGGGCTGAACACTGAAGCTTTCTTT
TRBJ2-7 NA TRBV5-1 TRBD2 CASSLHAGGDEQYF TGCGCCAGCAGCTTACATGCGGGGGGGGACGAGCAGTACTTC
TRBJ1-5 NA TRBV5-6 NA CASSSGINQPQHF TGTGCCAGCAGCTCAGGGATCAATCAGCCCCAGCATTTT